This is a list of T cell receptor beta chains from one sample in a study of blood T cell repertoires in COVID-19. Clones were sequenced by immunoSEQ multiplex PCR, and TCRdb holds only the in-frame ones, with some missing. The sample includes about 430,000 clones, about 88% of them seen just once. The source material was PBMCs or T cells enriched from blood (not recorded which). These receptors all stem from a woman between 18 and 30 years old who had been exposed to COVID-19. CDR3s include the opening cysteine and the closing phenylalanine or tryptophan. The D gene is left open where the match is weak. Clone sizes are given selectively: once, few, many, or a class where the clone is expanded.

cdr3_length j_call v_call d_call clone_size cdr3_aa cdr3_nt
17 TRBJ2-3 TRBV18 TRBD2 NA CASSPLSQRGGADTQYF TGTGCCAGCTCACCACTATCCCAGCGGGGGGGCGCGGATACGCAGTATTTT
15 TRBJ1-2 TRBV9 NA NA CASSVGTESNYGYTF TGTGCCAGCAGCGTAGGGACAGAATCTAACTATGGCTACACCTTC
15 TRBJ2-1 TRBV5-1 TRBD1 NA CASSFPGTGSNEQFF TGCGCCAGCAGCTTCCCCGGGACAGGGTCCAATGAGCAGTTCTTC
17 TRBJ2-7 TRBV28 TRBD2 many CASSLGLGRGVTYEQYF TGTGCCAGCAGTTTAGGTCTGGGGCGGGGGGTTACCTACGAGCAGTACTTC
13 TRBJ2-5 TRBV6-4 NA NA CASSVGSGNNLYF NA
14 TRBJ1-1 TRBV5-5 NA once CASSLVAVYAEAFF TGTGCCAGCAGCTTGGTGGCAGTATACGCTGAAGCTTTCTTT
16 TRBJ1-3 TRBV7-2 NA NA CASSPRQARSGNTIYF TGTGCCAGCAGCCCACGACAGGCACGTTCTGGAAACACCATATATTTT
14 TRBJ2-1 TRBV29-1 TRBD2 NA CSVLEQRGYNEQFF TGCAGCGTTCTTGAACAGCGGGGATACAATGAGCAGTTCTTC
15 TRBJ1-5 TRBV15 NA few CATSRDLNSNQPQHF TGTGCCACCAGCAGAGATCTAAATAGCAATCAGCCCCAGCATTTT
15 TRBJ1-5 TRBV28 NA NA CASRLPGGATQPQHF TGTGCCAGCAGGCTCCCAGGAGGGGCCACTCAGCCCCAGCATTTT
15 TRBJ2-2 TRBV7-8 NA NA CASSPALGVAGELFF TGTGCCAGCAGCCCGGCCTTGGGAGTCGCCGGGGAGCTGTTTTTT
14 TRBJ2-5 TRBV11-2 NA NA CASSIRDNQETQYF TGTGCCAGCAGCATTCGGGACAACCAAGAGACCCAGTACTTC
15 TRBJ2-1 TRBV11-2 NA NA CASSLDQGLGPEQFF TGTGCCAGCAGCTTAGATCAGGGCCTGGGGCCTGAGCAGTTCTTC
14 TRBJ1-1 TRBV5-1 NA NA CASSVTTGNTEAFF TGCGCCAGCAGCGTGACGACAGGGAACACTGAAGCTTTCTTT
16 TRBJ1-6 TRBV6-5 NA once CASSYGQGITYSPLHF TGTGCCAGCAGTTACGGCCAGGGGATAACCTATTCACCCCTCCACTTT
14 TRBJ2-1 TRBV13 TRBD2 NA CATTGGGLYNEQFF TGTGCCACCACCGGGGGGGGACTTTACAATGAGCAGTTCTTC
17 TRBJ1-1 TRBV5-1 NA NA CASSLGWASIMNTEAFF TGCGCCAGCAGCTTGGGATGGGCGAGCATAATGAACACTGAAGCTTTCTTT
12 TRBJ1-1 TRBV29-1 NA NA CSVVTVNTEAFF TGCAGCGTCGTCACAGTGAACACTGAAGCTTTCTTT
16 TRBJ2-1 TRBV6-5 TRBD2 NA CASSYSSSGRYNEQFF TGTGCCAGCAGTTACTCTTCTAGCGGAAGATACAATGAGCAGTTCTTC
16 TRBJ2-7 TRBV14 TRBD1 NA CASSQTGDSRAYEQYF TGTGCCAGCAGCCAGACAGGGGATTCCAGGGCCTACGAGCAGTACTTC
16 TRBJ2-1 TRBV24-1 TRBD2 NA CATSPGGGREYNEQFF TGTGCCACCAGTCCGGGGGGCGGGAGGGAGTACAATGAGCAGTTCTTC